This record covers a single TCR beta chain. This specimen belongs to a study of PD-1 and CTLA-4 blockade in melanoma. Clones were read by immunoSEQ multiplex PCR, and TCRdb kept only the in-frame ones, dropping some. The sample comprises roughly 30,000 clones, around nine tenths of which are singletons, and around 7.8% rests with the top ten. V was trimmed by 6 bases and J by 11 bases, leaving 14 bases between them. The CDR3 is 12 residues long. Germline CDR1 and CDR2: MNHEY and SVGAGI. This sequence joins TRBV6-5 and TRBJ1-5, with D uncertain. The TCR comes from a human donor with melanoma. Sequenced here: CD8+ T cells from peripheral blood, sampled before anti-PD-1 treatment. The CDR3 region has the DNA TGTGCCAGCAGGACCCCCGCGGGGACCCAGCATTTT. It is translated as CASRTPAGTQHF.